These T cell receptor beta chains were read from a single sample in a study of blood T cell repertoires in COVID-19. Only in-frame clones appear in the TCRdb table, and some are missing; sequencing was by immunoSEQ multiplex PCR. The table lists some 120,000 clones, about 80% of them singletons. The sequencing sample was made of peripheral blood. The receptor source for this set is a woman aged 55-70 years with acute or convalescent COVID-19. Each CDR3 is given with its conserved first and last residue. Fields, in order: V gene, D gene, clone size, J gene, CDR3 length, CDR3 protein, CDR3 DNA. D genes are given only for firm matches. Only some rows state a clone size, as once, few, many or a class for expanded clones.

>TRBV6-6|TRBD1|-|TRBJ2-3|15
CASSKYRGQQDTQYF
TGTGCCAGCAGCAAGTACAGGGGGCAACAAGATACGCAGTATTTT
>TRBV19|-|-|TRBJ1-3|18
CASSRGKGPARSGNTIYF
TGTGCCAGTAGTCGGGGGAAGGGCCCCGCCAGGTCTGGAAACACCATATATTTT
>TRBV10-1|-|-|TRBJ1-1|14
CASSQQGLNTEAFF
TGCGCCAGCAGTCAACAGGGCTTGAACACTGAAGCTTTCTTT
>TRBV2|-|-|TRBJ2-3|14
CASTRLTSTDTQYF
TGTGCCAGCACGAGGCTTACTAGCACAGATACGCAGTATTTT
>TRBV5-4|-|-|TRBJ2-3|14
CASSLKGGADTQYF
TGTGCCAGCAGCTTGAAGGGGGGGGCAGATACGCAGTATTTT
>TRBV4-2|TRBD2|-|TRBJ2-2|18
CASSQESGLAGRTGELFF
TGTGCCAGCAGCCAAGAGTCGGGACTAGCGGGGCGTACCGGGGAGCTGTTTTTT
>TRBV5-1|TRBD1|-|TRBJ1-1|14
CASSSGTANTEAFF
TGCGCCAGCAGTTCCGGGACAGCGAACACTGAAGCTTTCTTT
>TRBV7-3|TRBD1|-|TRBJ1-1|14
CASSPRDRGAEAFF
TGTGCCAGCAGCCCAAGGGACAGGGGCGCTGAAGCTTTCTTT
>TRBV10-3|TRBD2|-|TRBJ2-5|18
CAISESGPTSGGQETQYF
TGTGCCATCAGTGAGTCGGGTCCCACTAGCGGGGGCCAAGAGACCCAGTACTTC
>TRBV30|-|-|TRBJ1-1|13
CAWNFDMNTEAFF
TGTGCCTGGAACTTTGACATGAACACTGAAGCTTTCTTT
>TRBV2|TRBD1|-|TRBJ1-4|14
CASVTGTGYEKLFF
TGTGCCAGCGTTACCGGGACAGGGTACGAAAAACTGTTTTTT
>TRBV5-4|TRBD1|-|TRBJ1-1|15
CASGRDRGVGTEAFF
TGTGCCAGCGGGAGGGACAGGGGTGTGGGCACTGAAGCTTTCTTT
>TRBV20-1|-|few|TRBJ1-5|14
CSASAGEGNQPQHF
TGCAGTGCTAGTGCGGGGGAGGGCAATCAGCCCCAGCATTTT
>TRBV5-5|-|few|TRBJ1-2|13
CASSAIANYGYTF
TGTGCCAGCAGCGCAATAGCTAACTATGGCTACACCTTC
>TRBV24-1|TRBD1|-|TRBJ1-1|14
CATRDRGLNTEAFF
TGTGCCACCAGAGACAGGGGCTTGAACACTGAAGCTTTCTTT
>TRBV6-6|-|-|TRBJ1-1|14
CASSYLGENTEAFF
TGTGCCAGCAGTTACTTGGGCGAGAACACTGAAGCTTTCTTT
>TRBV10-3|-|-|TRBJ1-2|15
CAISGSEGREYGYTF
TGTGCCATCAGTGGTTCTGAGGGCCGAGAATATGGCTACACCTTC
>TRBV12-3/TRBV12-4|-|-|TRBJ1-2|13
CASSLEPIYGYTF
TGTGCCAGCAGCCTTGAGCCGATATATGGCTACACCTTC
>TRBV30|-|-|TRBJ2-1|12
CAAGPGMNEQFF
TGTGCCGCGGGCCCGGGGATGAATGAGCAGTTCTTC
>TRBV6-1|-|-|TRBJ1-1|12
CASSEALSLAEF
TGTGCCAGCAGTGAAGCCTTAAGTCTGGCTGAATTT
>TRBV5-1|-|-|TRBJ1-2|15
CASSDDLQGTYGYTF
TGCGCCAGCAGCGACGACCTCCAGGGGACATATGGCTACACCTTC
>TRBV4-1|-|-|TRBJ1-1|16
CASSQGRTAINTEAFF
TGCGCCAGCAGCCAAGGGCGGACAGCTATAAACACTGAAGCTTTCTTT
>TRBV24-1|-|-|TRBJ2-5|15
CATSDPRGAGKTQYF
TGTGCCACCAGTGATCCCCGGGGGGCAGGGAAGACCCAGTACTTC
>TRBV24-1|-|-|TRBJ1-1|13
CATRGATNTEAFF
TGTGCCACCAGGGGGGCGACGAACACTGAAGCTTTCTTT
>TRBV7-9|TRBD1|-|TRBJ1-1|14
CASSLGTGGREAFF
TGTGCCAGCAGCTTGGGAACAGGGGGACGTGAAGCTTTCTTT
>TRBV28|TRBD1|-|TRBJ1-5|13
CASRGQGVPAQHF
TGTGCCAGCAGGGGACAGGGGGTGCCGGCCCAGCATTTT
>TRBV6-6|TRBD1|-|TRBJ1-6|16
CASSYWDSLPNSPLHF
TGTGCCAGCAGTTACTGGGACAGTTTACCTAATTCACCCCTCCACTTT
>TRBV5-5|TRBD1|-|TRBJ1-2|16
CASSLEGQGDRGGYTF
TGTGCCAGCAGCTTGGAAGGGCAGGGGGATCGCGGAGGCTACACCTTC
>TRBV28|-|-|TRBJ1-4|17
CASSPIRGVGIGEKLFF
TGTGCCAGCAGCCCGATTAGGGGTGTAGGGATTGGGGAAAAACTGTTTTTT
>TRBV6-5|TRBD2|-|TRBJ2-2|15
CASSYLGTSHGELFF
TGTGCCAGCAGTTACCTTGGGACTAGCCACGGGGAGCTGTTTTTT
>TRBV2|-|-|TRBJ1-3|13
CASSDRDGNTIYF
TGTGCCAGCAGTGACAGGGATGGAAACACCATATATTTT
>TRBV30|TRBD1|-|TRBJ1-2|13
CAWTGQGHYGYTF
TGTGCCTGGACCGGACAGGGACATTATGGCTACACCTTC
>TRBV9|-|-|TRBJ2-2|14
CASSVALSAGELFF
TGTGCCAGCAGCGTAGCTTTAAGCGCCGGGGAGCTGTTTTTT
>TRBV7-9|-|once|TRBJ1-1|13
CASRGTLNTEAFF
TGTGCCAGCAGAGGGACACTGAACACTGAAGCTTTCTTT
>TRBV27|-|-|TRBJ2-3|15
CASSPNGGGQDTQYF
TGTGCCAGCAGTCCGAATGGGGGGGGGCAGGATACGCAGTATTTT
>TRBV30|-|-|TRBJ1-1|12
CAWTTRGTEAFF
TGTGCCTGGACCACGAGGGGGACTGAAGCTTTCTTT
>TRBV19|TRBD1|-|TRBJ1-2|14
CASKKGRGTYGYTF
TGTGCCAGTAAAAAGGGCAGGGGGACCTATGGCTACACCTTC
>TRBV28|-|-|TRBJ1-6|14
CASSTGSSVAPLHF
TGTGCCAGCAGTACCGGGTCGTCAGTCGCACCCCTCCACTTT
>TRBV4-1|-|-|TRBJ2-2|13
CASSQADPRELFF
TGCGCCAGCAGCCAAGCAGATCCTCGGGAGCTGTTTTTT
>TRBV7-9|-|once|TRBJ2-1|13
CASSLGTYNEQFF
TGTGCCAGCAGCCTCGGGACCTACAATGAGCAGTTCTTC
>TRBV5-5|-|-|TRBJ2-1|16
CASSLASLGGYNEQFF
TGTGCCAGCAGCTTGGCCAGTCTAGGGGGCTACAATGAGCAGTTCTTC
>TRBV9|-|-|TRBJ1-6|14
CASSVTEFNSPLHF
TGTGCCAGCAGCGTAACAGAATTTAATTCACCCCTCCACTTT
>TRBV12-3/TRBV12-4|-|-|TRBJ1-1|13
CASSTRGNTEAFF
TGTGCCAGCAGTACCAGGGGGAACACTGAAGCTTTCTTT
>TRBV5-1|-|-|TRBJ1-1|15
CASSLGAVGDTEAFF
TGCGCCAGCAGCTTGGGGGCCGTAGGGGACACTGAAGCTTTCTTT
>TRBV5-1|TRBD1|-|TRBJ1-1|15
CASSPTGGIKSEAFF
TGCGCCAGCAGCCCGACAGGGGGGATTAAGTCTGAAGCTTTCTTT
>TRBV6-7|-|-|TRBJ1-4|16
CASSLTGGITNEKLFF
TGTGCCAGCAGTTTGACGGGAGGAATCACTAATGAAAAACTGTTTTTT
>TRBV24-1|-|-|TRBJ2-2|14
CATSGTRARGELFF
TGTGCCACCAGTGGGACGAGGGCACGGGGGGAGCTGTTTTTT
>TRBV27|-|-|TRBJ2-7|15
CASTPRWGQEYEQYF
TGTGCCAGCACTCCTAGATGGGGCCAAGAATACGAGCAGTACTTC
>TRBV9|TRBD2|-|TRBJ2-3|14
CASSVASGADTQYF
TGTGCCAGCAGCGTAGCTAGCGGGGCAGATACGCAGTATTTT
>TRBV6-5|-|-|TRBJ1-5|15
CASITGGGGSQPQHF
TGTGCCAGCATCACGGGAGGGGGAGGCAGCCAGCCCCAGCATTTT
>TRBV4-2|TRBD1|-|TRBJ1-2|14
CASSPRTGGDGYTF
TGTGCCAGCAGCCCCCGGACAGGGGGCGATGGCTACACCTTC
>TRBV5-8|-|-|TRBJ1-2|13
CASSLSLPKVGLF
TGTGCCAGCAGCTTGTCTCTTCCGAAGGTGGGACTCTTC
>TRBV24-1|TRBD1|-|TRBJ2-3|16
CATSEADWDSQVTQYF
TGTGCCACCAGTGAAGCCGATTGGGACAGCCAGGTTACGCAGTATTTT
>TRBV5-1|-|-|TRBJ2-5|15
CASSNLPGREETQYF
TGCGCCAGCAGCAACCTTCCCGGACGGGAGGAGACCCAGTACTTC
>TRBV11-1|TRBD2|-|TRBJ2-5|14
CASTSGAIGETQYF
TGTGCCAGCACTAGCGGGGCCATCGGCGAGACCCAGTACTTC
>TRBV6-5|-|-|TRBJ1-2|15
CASSTYGGRLHGYTF
TGTGCCAGCAGTACCTACGGGGGGCGCTTGCATGGCTACACCTTC
>TRBV24-1|-|-|TRBJ1-2|19
CATSDYGGEAQTGPLGYTF
TGTGCCACCAGTGATTACGGCGGAGAAGCCCAGACAGGCCCCCTGGGCTACACCTTC
>TRBV30|-|-|TRBJ1-4|14
CAWSVTGHNEKLFF
TGTGCCTGGAGTGTGACAGGTCATAATGAAAAACTGTTTTTT
>TRBV7-9|TRBD1|-|TRBJ1-2|15
CASSLEDRGNYGYTF
TGTGCCAGCAGCTTAGAGGACAGGGGAAACTATGGCTACACCTTC